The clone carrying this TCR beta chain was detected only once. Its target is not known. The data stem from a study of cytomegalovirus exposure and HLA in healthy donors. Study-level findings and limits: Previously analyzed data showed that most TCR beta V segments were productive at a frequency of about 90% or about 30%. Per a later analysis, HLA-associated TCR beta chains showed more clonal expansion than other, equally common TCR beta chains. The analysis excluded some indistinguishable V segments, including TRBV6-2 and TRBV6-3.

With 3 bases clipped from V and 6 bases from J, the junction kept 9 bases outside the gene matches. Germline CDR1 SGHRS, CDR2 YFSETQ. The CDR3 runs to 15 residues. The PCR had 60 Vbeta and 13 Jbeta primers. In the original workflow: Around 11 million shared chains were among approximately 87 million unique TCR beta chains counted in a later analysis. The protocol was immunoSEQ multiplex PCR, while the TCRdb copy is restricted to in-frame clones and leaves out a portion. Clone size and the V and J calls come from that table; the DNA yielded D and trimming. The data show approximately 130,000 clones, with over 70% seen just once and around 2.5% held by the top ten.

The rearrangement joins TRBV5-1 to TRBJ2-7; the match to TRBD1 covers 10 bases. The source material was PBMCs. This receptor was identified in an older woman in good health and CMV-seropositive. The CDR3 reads CASSSGTGEDGEQYF. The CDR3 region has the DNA TGCGCCAGCAGCTCTGGGACAGGGGAGGATGGCGAGCAGTACTTC.